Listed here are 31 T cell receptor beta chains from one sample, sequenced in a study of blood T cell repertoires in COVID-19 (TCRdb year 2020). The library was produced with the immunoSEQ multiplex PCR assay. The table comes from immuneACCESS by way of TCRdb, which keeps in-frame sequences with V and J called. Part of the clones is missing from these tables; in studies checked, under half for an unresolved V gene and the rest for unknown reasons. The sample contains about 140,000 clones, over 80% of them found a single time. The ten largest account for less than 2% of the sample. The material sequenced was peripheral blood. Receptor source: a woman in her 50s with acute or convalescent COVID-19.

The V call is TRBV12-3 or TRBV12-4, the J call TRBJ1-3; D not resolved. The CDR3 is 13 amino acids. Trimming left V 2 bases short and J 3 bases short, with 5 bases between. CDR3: CASSLQFGNTIYF. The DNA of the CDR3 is TGTGCCAGCAGTTTACAGTTTGGAAACACCATATATTTT.

CDR3 DNA sequence: TGCGCCAGCAGCTTGGGCGAGACATCAGGGCCCCAGCATTTT. Translation: CASSLGETSGPQHF. V usage is TRBV5-1 and J usage is TRBJ1-5, with no clear D. Germline values: CDR1 SGHRS, CDR2 YFSETQ. The CDR3 is made up of 14 amino acids. The V end lost 0 bases, the J end lost 9 bases, and 13 bases lay between the germline ends.

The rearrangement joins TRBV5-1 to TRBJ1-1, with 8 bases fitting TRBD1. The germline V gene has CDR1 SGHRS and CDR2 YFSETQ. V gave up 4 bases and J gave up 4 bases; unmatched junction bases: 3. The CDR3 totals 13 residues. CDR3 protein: CASSLTGGTEAFF. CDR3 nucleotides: TGCGCCAGCAGCCTTACAGGGGGCACTGAAGCTTTCTTT.

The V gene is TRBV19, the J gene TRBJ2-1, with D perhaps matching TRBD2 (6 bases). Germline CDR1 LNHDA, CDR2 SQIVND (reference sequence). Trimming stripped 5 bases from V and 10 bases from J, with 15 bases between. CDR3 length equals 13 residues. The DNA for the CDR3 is TGTGCCAGTAGTCCCAATGGGGCGGGGGAGCAGTTCTTC. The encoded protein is CASSPNGAGEQFF.

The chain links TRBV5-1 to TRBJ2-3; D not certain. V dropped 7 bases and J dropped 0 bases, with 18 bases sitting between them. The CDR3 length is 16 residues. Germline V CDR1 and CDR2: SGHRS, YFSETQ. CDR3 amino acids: CASDLGGGSSTDTQYF. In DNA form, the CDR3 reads TGCGCCAGCGACTTGGGCGGCGGTTCTAGCACAGATACGCAGTATTTT.

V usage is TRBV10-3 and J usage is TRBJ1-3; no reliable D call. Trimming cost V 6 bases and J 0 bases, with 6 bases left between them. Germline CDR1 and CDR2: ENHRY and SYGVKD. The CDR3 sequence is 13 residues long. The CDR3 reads CAIRRDSGNTIYF. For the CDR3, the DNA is TGTGCCATCAGACGGGACTCTGGAAACACCATATATTTT.

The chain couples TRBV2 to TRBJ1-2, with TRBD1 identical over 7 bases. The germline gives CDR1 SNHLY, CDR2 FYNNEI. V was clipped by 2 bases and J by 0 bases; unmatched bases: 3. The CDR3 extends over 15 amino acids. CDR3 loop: CASSEMGTANYGYTF. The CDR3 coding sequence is TGTGCCAGCAGTGAAATGGGGACAGCTAACTATGGCTACACCTTC.

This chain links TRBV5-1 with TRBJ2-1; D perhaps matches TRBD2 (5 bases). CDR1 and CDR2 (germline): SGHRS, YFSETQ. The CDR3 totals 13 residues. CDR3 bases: TGCGCTTCTTCGGGGAACGACGGAAATGAGCAGTTCTTC. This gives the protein CASSGNDGNEQFF.

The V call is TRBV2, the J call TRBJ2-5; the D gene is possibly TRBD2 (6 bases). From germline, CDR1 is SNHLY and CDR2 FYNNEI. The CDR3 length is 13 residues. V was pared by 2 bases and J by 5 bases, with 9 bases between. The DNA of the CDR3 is TGTGCCAGCAGTGAATGGGAGGCGGAGACCCAGTACTTC. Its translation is CASSEWEAETQYF.

CDR3 in amino acids: CASSLAGTGKQPQHF. DNA of the CDR3: TGTGCCAGCAGCTTAGCGGGGACAGGGAAGCAGCCCCAGCATTTT. The chain joins TRBV7-2 to TRBJ1-5; 9 bases align to TRBD1. The length of the CDR3 is 15 residues. V gave up 0 bases and J gave up 7 bases; unmatched junction bases: 4. From germline, CDR1 is SGHTA and CDR2 FQGNSA.

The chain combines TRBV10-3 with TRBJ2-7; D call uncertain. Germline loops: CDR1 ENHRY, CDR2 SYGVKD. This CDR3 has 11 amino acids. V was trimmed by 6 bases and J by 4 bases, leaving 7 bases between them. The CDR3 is CAISPRYEQYF. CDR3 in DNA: TGTGCCATCAGCCCACGGTACGAGCAGTACTTC.

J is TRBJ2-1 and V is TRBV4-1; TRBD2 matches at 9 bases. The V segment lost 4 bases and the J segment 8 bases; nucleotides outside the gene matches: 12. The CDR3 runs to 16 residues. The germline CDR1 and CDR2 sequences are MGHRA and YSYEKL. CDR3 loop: CASSRYPAGGPDEQFF. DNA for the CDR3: TGCGCCAGCAGCCGATACCCTGCGGGAGGGCCCGATGAGCAGTTCTTC.

CDR3 amino acids: CASSSTSGGALDTQYF. CDR3 sequence (DNA): TGTGCCAGCAGCTCGACTAGCGGGGGGGCCTTAGATACGCAGTATTTT. The V gene is TRBV7-3, the J gene TRBJ2-3; 14 nucleotides match TRBD2. The germline V gene has CDR1 SGHTA and CDR2 FQGTGA. Trimming at V came to 4 bases and at J to 5 bases, leaving 5 bases not matched to a gene. The CDR3 extends over 16 amino acids. The entire variable domain, with the rest obtained from reference TRBV7-3 and TRBJ2-3, is as follows: GAGVSQTPSNKVTEKGKYVELRCDPISGHTALYWYRQSLGQGPEFLIYFQGTGAADDSGLPNDRFFAVRPEGSVSTLKIQRTERGDSAVYLCASSSTSGGALDTQYFGPGTRLTVL.

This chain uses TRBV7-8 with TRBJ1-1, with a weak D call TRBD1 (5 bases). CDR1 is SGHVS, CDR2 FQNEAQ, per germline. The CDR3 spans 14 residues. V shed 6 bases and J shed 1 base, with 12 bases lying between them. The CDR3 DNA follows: TGTGCCAGCAGACGAGACAGACCGAACACTGAAGCTTTCTTT. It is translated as CASRRDRPNTEAFF.

The DNA of the CDR3 is TGTGCCAGCAGCCCAGGGGCAGGCTTGAACTATGGCTACACCTTC. It translates to CASSPGAGLNYGYTF. The chain has TRBV27 and TRBJ1-2, with TRBD1 as a possible D gene (6 bases). The ends were cut back, 6 bases at V and 2 bases at J, with 16 bases in the middle. The CDR3 runs 15 residues. Per germline, CDR1 MNHEY and CDR2 SMNVEV (reference sequence).

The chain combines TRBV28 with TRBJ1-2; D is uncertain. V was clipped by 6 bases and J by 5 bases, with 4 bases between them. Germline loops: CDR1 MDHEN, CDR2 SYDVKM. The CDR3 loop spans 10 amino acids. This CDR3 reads CASRSYGYTF. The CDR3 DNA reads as TGTGCCAGCAGGTCATATGGCTACACCTTC.

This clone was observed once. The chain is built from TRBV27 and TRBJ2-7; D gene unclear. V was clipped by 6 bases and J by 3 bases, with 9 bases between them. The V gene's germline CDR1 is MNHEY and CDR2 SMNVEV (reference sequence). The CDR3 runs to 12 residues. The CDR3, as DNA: TGTGCCAGCAGGACTTCAATCTACGAGCAGTACTTC. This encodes CASRTSIYEQYF.

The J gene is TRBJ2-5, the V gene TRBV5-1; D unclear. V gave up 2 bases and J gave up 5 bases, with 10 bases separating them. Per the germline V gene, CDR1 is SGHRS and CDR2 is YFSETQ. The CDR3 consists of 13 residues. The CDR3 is CASSFSISETQYF. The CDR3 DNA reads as TGCGCCAGCAGCTTTAGTATCTCGGAGACCCAGTACTTC.

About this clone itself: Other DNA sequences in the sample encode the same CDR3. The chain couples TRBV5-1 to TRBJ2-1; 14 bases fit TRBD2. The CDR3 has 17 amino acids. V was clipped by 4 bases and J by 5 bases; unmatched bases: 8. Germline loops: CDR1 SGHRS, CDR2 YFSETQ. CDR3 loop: CASSPGLAGGRDNEQFF. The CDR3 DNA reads TGCGCCAGCAGCCCAGGACTAGCGGGGGGCAGGGACAATGAGCAGTTCTTC.

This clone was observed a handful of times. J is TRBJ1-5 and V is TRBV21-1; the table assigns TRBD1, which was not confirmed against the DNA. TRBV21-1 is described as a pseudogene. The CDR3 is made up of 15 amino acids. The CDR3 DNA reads TGTGCCAGCAGCAAGAAAGCCTACAGGGACCAGCCCCAGCATTTT. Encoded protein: CASSKKAYRDQPQHF.

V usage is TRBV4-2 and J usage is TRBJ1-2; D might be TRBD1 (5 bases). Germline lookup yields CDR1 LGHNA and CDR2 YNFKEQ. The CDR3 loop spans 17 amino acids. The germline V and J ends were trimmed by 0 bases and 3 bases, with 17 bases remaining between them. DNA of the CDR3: TGTGCCAGCAGCCAAGAATCGCCCAGACAGTCGGACTATGGCTACACCTTC. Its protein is CASSQESPRQSDYGYTF.

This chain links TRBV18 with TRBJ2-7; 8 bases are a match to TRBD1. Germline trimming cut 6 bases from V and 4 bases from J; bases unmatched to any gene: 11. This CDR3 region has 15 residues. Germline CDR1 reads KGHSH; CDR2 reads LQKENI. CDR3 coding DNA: TGTGCCAGCTCGCCCGGACAGGGAAGAAGGTACGAGCAGTACTTC. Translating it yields CASSPGQGRRYEQYF.

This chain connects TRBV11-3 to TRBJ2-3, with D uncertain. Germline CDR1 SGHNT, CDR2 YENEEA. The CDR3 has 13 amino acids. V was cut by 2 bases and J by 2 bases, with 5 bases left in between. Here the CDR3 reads CASSLINTDTQYF. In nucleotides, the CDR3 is TGTGCCAGCAGCTTAATCAACACAGATACGCAGTATTTT.

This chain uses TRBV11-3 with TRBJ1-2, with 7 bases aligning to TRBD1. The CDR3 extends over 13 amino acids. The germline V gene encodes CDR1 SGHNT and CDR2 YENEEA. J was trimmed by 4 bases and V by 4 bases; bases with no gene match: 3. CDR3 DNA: TGTGCCAGCAGCTCGACAGGGCTCTATGGCTACACCTTC. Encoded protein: CASSSTGLYGYTF.

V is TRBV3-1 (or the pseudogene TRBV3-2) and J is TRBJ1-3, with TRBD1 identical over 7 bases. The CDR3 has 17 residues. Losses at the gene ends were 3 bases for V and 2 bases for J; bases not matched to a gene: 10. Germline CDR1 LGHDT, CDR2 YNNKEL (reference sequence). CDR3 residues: CASSHPLTGTAGNTIYF. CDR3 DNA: TGTGCCAGCAGCCATCCCCTGACAGGGACTGCTGGAAACACCATATATTTT.

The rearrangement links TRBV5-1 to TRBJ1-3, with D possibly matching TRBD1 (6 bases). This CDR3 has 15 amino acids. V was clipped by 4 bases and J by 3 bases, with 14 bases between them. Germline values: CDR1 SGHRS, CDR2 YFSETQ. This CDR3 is CASSNGGVIGNTIYF. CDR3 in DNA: TGCGCCAGCAGCAATGGGGGCGTGATTGGAAACACCATATATTTT.

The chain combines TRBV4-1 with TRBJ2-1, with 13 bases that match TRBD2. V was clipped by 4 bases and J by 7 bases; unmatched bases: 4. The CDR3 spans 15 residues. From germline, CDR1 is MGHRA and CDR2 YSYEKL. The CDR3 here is CASSPWGLAGNEQFF. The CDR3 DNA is TGCGCCAGCAGCCCATGGGGACTAGCGGGGAATGAGCAGTTCTTC.

For the CDR3, the DNA is TGTGCCAGTAGTATTCGAGTTAATTCACCCCTCCACTTT. Translation: CASSIRVNSPLHF. V and J are TRBV19 and TRBJ1-6, with D unclear. The CDR3 covers 13 residues. The germline V and J ends were trimmed by 3 bases and 6 bases, with 6 bases remaining between them. CDR1 is LNHDA and CDR2 is SQIVND in the germline V gene (reference sequence).

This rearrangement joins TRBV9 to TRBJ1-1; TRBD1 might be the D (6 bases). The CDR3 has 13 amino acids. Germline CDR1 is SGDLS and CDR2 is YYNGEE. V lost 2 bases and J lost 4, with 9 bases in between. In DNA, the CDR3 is TGTGCCAGCAGCGTTGGACAGCTCACTGAAGCTTTCTTT. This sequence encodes CASSVGQLTEAFF.

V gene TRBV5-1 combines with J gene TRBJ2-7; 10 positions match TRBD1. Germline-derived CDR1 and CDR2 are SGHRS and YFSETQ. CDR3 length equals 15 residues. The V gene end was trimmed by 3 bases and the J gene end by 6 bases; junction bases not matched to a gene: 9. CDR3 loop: CASSSLGTGAREQYF. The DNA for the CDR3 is TGCGCCAGCAGCTCTCTGGGGACAGGGGCCCGCGAGCAGTACTTC. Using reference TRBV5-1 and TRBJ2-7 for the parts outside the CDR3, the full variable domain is KAGVTQTPRYLIKTRGQQVTLSCSPISGHRSVSWYQQTPGQGLQFLFEYFSETQRNKGNFPGRFSGRQFSNSRSEMNVSTLELGDSALYLCASSSLGTGAREQYFGPGTRLTVT.

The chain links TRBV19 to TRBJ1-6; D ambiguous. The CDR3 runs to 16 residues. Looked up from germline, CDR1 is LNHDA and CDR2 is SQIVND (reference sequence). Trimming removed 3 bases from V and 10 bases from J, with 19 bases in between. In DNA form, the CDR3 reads TGTGCCAGTAGTATGGCTACTCCTGGGCGGGGATCACCCCTCCACTTT. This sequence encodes CASSMATPGRGSPLHF. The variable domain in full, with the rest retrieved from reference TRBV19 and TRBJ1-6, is DGGITQSPKYLFRKEGQNVTLSCEQNLNHDAMYWYRQDPGQGLRLIYYSQIVNDFQKGDIAEGYSVSREKKESFPLTVTSAQKNPTAFYLCASSMATPGRGSPLHFGNGTRLTVT.